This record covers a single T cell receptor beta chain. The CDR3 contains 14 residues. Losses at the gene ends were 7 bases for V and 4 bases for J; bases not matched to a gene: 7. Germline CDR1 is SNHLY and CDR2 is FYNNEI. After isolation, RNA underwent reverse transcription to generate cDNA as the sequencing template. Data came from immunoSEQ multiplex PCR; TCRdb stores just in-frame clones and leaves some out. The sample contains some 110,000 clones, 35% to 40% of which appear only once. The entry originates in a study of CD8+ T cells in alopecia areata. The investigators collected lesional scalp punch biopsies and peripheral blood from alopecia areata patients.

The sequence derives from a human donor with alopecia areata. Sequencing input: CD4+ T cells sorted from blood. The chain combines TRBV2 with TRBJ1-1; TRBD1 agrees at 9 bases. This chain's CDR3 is CASIETGGGTEAFF. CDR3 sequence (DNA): TGTGCCAGCATCGAGACAGGGGGGGGCACTGAAGCTTTCTTT.